Below, 10 T cell receptor beta chains from the same sample are listed, as sequenced in a study of Graves' ophthalmopathy and Graves' hyperthyroidism. Scientists amplified the TCR beta CDR3 regions from RNA transcripts. HTBI primers primed a first-round RT-PCR, and a second-round multiplex PCR followed. MiXCR, applied by TCRdb to the multiplex PCR reads, yields one record per CDR3 protein. The sample records 230,000 or so distinct CDR3 sequences, around 42% being singletons. The specimen sequenced was peripheral blood. These receptors came from an adult man with Graves' ophthalmopathy.

The CDR3 loop is CASSYSRGYEQYF. The CDR3 DNA reads as TGTGCCAGCAGTTACTCTAGGGGGTACGAGCAGTACTTC. The chain uses TRBV6-5 and TRBJ2-7; D is possibly TRBD1 (6 bases). Trimming took off 0 bases at V and 4 bases at J, with 7 bases between the two ends. Per germline, CDR1 MNHEY and CDR2 SVGAGI. CDR3 length: 13 amino acids.

The rearrangement links TRBV5-8 to TRBJ2-5; D is unclear. CDR1 SGHTS and CDR2 YDEGEE come from the germline V gene. This CDR3 spans 13 amino acids. Trimming stripped 4 bases from V and 0 bases from J, with 7 bases between. In nucleotides, the CDR3 is TGTGCCAGCAGCCCAGAGTACCAAGAGACCCAGTACTTC. It is translated as CASSPEYQETQYF.

The rearrangement links TRBV29-1 to TRBJ2-2, with D possibly being TRBD2 (7 bases). Germline values: CDR1 SQVTM, CDR2 ANQGSEA. The CDR3 is 14 amino acids. The V and J ends lost 8 bases and 7 bases respectively, with 20 bases between them. The CDR3 DNA reads as TGCAGCATTTTGGGGGCGGGGGAGTACGGGGAGCTGTTTTTT. Protein: CSILGAGEYGELFF.

This clonotype occurred a few times. The chain links TRBV5-5 to TRBJ1-6, with a tentative D call TRBD1 (5 bases). This CDR3 region has 15 residues. With 7 bases removed from V and 4 bases from J, the gap between germline ends came to 15 bases. The germline V gene has CDR1 SGHKS and CDR2 YYEKEE (reference sequence). The DNA of the CDR3 is TGTGCCAGCGGAGCGATCGGGGGGTATAATTCACCCCTCCACTTT. As protein: CASGAIGGYNSPLHF.

This rearrangement joins TRBV19 to TRBJ2-6; D is possibly TRBD1 or TRBD2 (5 bases each). V lost 1 base and J lost 4, with 5 bases in between. The CDR3 runs 14 residues. Germline V CDR1 and CDR2: LNHDA, SQIVND (reference sequence). CDR3 loop: CASSIGGGANVLTF. The CDR3 bases are TGTGCCAGTAGTATAGGGGGGGGGGCCAACGTCCTGACTTTC.

This chain connects TRBV29-1 to TRBJ2-7; 11 bases map to TRBD1. The CDR3 runs to 19 residues. CDR1 is SQVTM, CDR2 ANQGSEA, per germline. Trimming at V came to 0 bases and at J to 5 bases, leaving 18 bases not matched to a gene. The CDR3 is CSVEDLRDRGFGPSHEQYF. The CDR3 DNA reads as TGCAGCGTTGAAGATCTGAGGGACAGGGGGTTCGGACCTTCCCACGAGCAGTACTTC.

The chain carries TRBV10-2 and TRBJ2-7, with D unresolved. Germline V CDR1 and CDR2: WSHSY, SAAADI. The CDR3 has 13 residues. V was shortened by 5 bases and J by 3 bases, with 11 bases between the two germline ends. The CDR3 nucleotides are TGCGCCAGCAGTAGGGTTCCCTACTACGAGCAGTACTTC. The encoded protein is CASSRVPYYEQYF.

This chain links TRBV5-8 with TRBJ1-1; 8 bases align to TRBD1. V lost 2 bases to trimming and J lost 11 bases; unmatched junction nucleotides: 8. CDR3 length: 13 residues. Germline V gene lookup returns CDR1 SGHTS and CDR2 YDEGEE. In DNA, the CDR3 is TGTGCCAGCAGCTTCGACTACAGGGGGGACGCTTTCTTT. It is translated as CASSFDYRGDAFF. The entire variable domain, with the rest obtained from reference TRBV5-8 and TRBJ1-1, is as follows: EAGVTQSPTHLIKTRGQQATLRCSPISGHTSVYWYQQALGLGLQFLLWYDEGEERNRGNFPPRFSGRQFPNYSSELNVNALELEDSALYLCASSFDYRGDAFFGQGTRLTVV.

The chain is built from TRBV10-3 and TRBJ1-4, with TRBD1 matching 9 bases. With 6 bases clipped from V and 4 bases from J, the junction kept 3 bases outside the gene matches. Per germline, CDR1 ENHRY and CDR2 SYGVKD. This CDR3 spans 14 amino acids. CDR3 region: CAIRGQGGNEKLFF. CDR3 nucleotide sequence: TGTGCCATCAGGGGACAGGGCGGTAATGAAAAACTGTTTTTT.

The table lists this clonotype with a few counts. The chain uses TRBV19 and TRBJ1-5; TRBD1 matches at 7 bases. J was trimmed by 7 bases and V by 3 bases; bases with no gene match: 9. Germline V lookup: CDR1 LNHDA, CDR2 SQIVND (reference sequence). The CDR3 runs to 15 residues. The CDR3 protein is CASSIDRARVQPQHF. For the CDR3, the DNA is TGTGCCAGTAGTATTGACAGGGCCCGCGTCCAGCCCCAGCATTTT.